This passage covers 18 T cell receptor beta chains from one sample sequenced in a study of T cell changes during pregnancy in multiple sclerosis. Sequencing was performed with immunoSEQ multiplex PCR; in TCRdb, only in-frame clones are kept and a portion is missing. The table includes fewer than 80,000 clones, over 75% detected once. The specimen was CD4+ T cells from peripheral blood mononuclear cells, collected in the third trimester of pregnancy. The receptors come from a female donor in good health, enrolled as a control in a pregnancy study.

The genes are TRBV7-9 and TRBJ2-5; perhaps TRBD1 as D (6 bases). V lost 4 bases and J lost 2, with 14 bases in between. CDR1 SEHNR and CDR2 FQNEAQ come from the germline V gene (reference sequence). The CDR3 has 15 residues. For the CDR3, the DNA is TGTGCCAGCAGCTCGCGAACAGGGTTTCAAGAGACCCAGTACTTC. Translation: CASSSRTGFQETQYF.

This chain links TRBV11-2 with TRBJ1-1; TRBD1 matches at 9 bases. The J segment lost 6 bases and the V segment lost 5 bases, leaving 10 bases of the junction unmatched. Germline CDR1 is SGHAT and CDR2 is FQNNGV. This CDR3 is 15 amino acids long. The CDR3 spells CASSPGTGPRAEAFF. CDR3 DNA: TGTGCCAGCAGCCCGGGGACAGGGCCCAGGGCTGAAGCTTTCTTT.

CDR3 in DNA: TGTGCCAGCGCCACAGCGGGACAGGTGAACACTGAAGCTTTCTTT. Its translation: CASATAGQVNTEAFF. V is TRBV7-2 and J is TRBJ1-1, with 8 bases matching TRBD1. Trimming cost V 8 bases and J 0 bases; bases outside gene matches: 8. The CDR3 contains 15 residues. CDR1 SGHTA and CDR2 FQGNSA come from the germline V gene.

The J gene is TRBJ2-2, the V gene TRBV30, with 9 positions matching TRBD2. CDR1 is GTSNPN and CDR2 is SVGIG in the germline V gene (reference sequence). The junction had 9 bases not matched to a gene; V was cut back by 0 bases and J by 4 bases. CDR3 length: 17 amino acids. The CDR3 coding sequence is TGTGCCTGGAGTGTACTCGCGGGGGGGCCTTTCACCGGGGAGCTGTTTTTT. Its translation is CAWSVLAGGPFTGELFF.

This chain joins TRBV30 and TRBJ2-5; D is unresolved. Looked up from germline, CDR1 is GTSNPN and CDR2 is SVGIG (reference sequence). Trimming pared 0 bases from V and 2 bases from J, leaving 4 bases between. The CDR3 is 12 residues long. The CDR3 DNA follows: TGTGCCTGGAGTGTCTCTCAAGAGACCCAGTACTTC. It specifies CAWSVSQETQYF.

This clone appeared once. V gene TRBV2 combines with J gene TRBJ2-7, with 8 nucleotides matching TRBD1. This CDR3 is built from 15 residues. The ends lost 6 bases at V and 6 bases at J; junction bases unmatched: 13. Per the germline V gene, CDR1 is SNHLY and CDR2 is FYNNEI. The CDR3, as DNA: TGTGCCAGCAGCCCAAGTCAGGGGGCTCTAGGCGAGCAGTACTTC. This codes for CASSPSQGALGEQYF.

The rearrangement joins TRBV19 to TRBJ2-1, with 9 bases fitting TRBD2. This CDR3 region has 16 residues. Per the germline V gene, CDR1 is LNHDA and CDR2 is SQIVND (reference sequence). The V segment lost 5 bases and the J segment 7 bases; nucleotides outside the gene matches: 12. CDR3 sequence reads: CASSDARRGGQNEQFF. The CDR3 DNA reads TGTGCCAGTAGTGATGCCCGGCGGGGGGGCCAAAATGAGCAGTTCTTC. Using reference TRBV19 and TRBJ2-1 for the parts outside the CDR3, the full variable domain is DGGITQSPKYLFRKEGQNVTLSCEQNLNHDAMYWYRQDPGQGLRLIYYSQIVNDFQKGDIAEGYSVSREKKESFPLTVTSAQKNPTAFYLCASSDARRGGQNEQFFGPGTRLTVL.

The chain combines TRBV6-5 with TRBJ1-3, with D possibly being TRBD1 (5 bases). The CDR3 consists of 15 residues. Per the germline V gene, CDR1 is MNHEY and CDR2 is SVGAGI. V gave up 2 bases and J gave up 2 bases, with 10 bases separating them. This CDR3 reads CASSYGGEAGNTIYF. The CDR3 DNA reads TGTGCCAGCAGTTACGGGGGGGAAGCTGGAAACACCATATATTTT.

The rearrangement uses TRBV11-3 and TRBJ2-1; the D gene is possibly TRBD1 (5 bases). CDR1 and CDR2 from the germline V gene are SGHNT and YENEEA. CDR3 length: 16 residues. V was pared by 1 base and J by 0 bases, with 10 bases between. The CDR3 nucleotides are TGTGCCAGCAGCTTAGGGGGAAGGGGCTCCTACAATGAGCAGTTCTTC. Translation gives CASSLGGRGSYNEQFF.

The chain recombines TRBV4-3 with TRBJ2-1; D not resolved. There are 15 residues in the CDR3. The germline V gene encodes CDR1 LGHNA and CDR2 YSLEER. The V and J ends lost 0 bases and 0 bases respectively, with 6 bases between them. The CDR3, as DNA: TGCGCCAGCAGCCAAGAAACGAGCTCCTACAATGAGCAGTTCTTC. It is translated as CASSQETSSYNEQFF.

The V call is TRBV30, the J call TRBJ1-3; tentative D call: TRBD1 (5 bases). The CDR3 has 15 amino acids. In germline, CDR1 is GTSNPN, CDR2 SVGIG (reference sequence). V lost 6 bases to trimming and J lost 0 bases, with 15 bases between them. The CDR3 nucleotides read TGTGCCTGTGACTCGACAGCAGCCTCTGGAAACACCATATATTTT. Encoded protein: CACDSTAASGNTIYF.

The rearrangement joins TRBV7-8 to TRBJ2-7; 8 bases agree with TRBD2. Germline loops: CDR1 SGHVS, CDR2 FQNEAQ. Trimming took 6 bases from V and 6 from J; bases not matched to a gene: 13. This CDR3 is built from 15 residues. The CDR3, as DNA: TGTGCCAGCAGGGTATTAGCGGGGCCCGGAAGCGAGCAGTACTTC. As protein: CASRVLAGPGSEQYF.

This clone was seen only once. The chain carries TRBV6-5 and TRBJ1-2; the D is unclear. Germline V gene sequence: CDR1 MNHEY, CDR2 SVGAGI. V was trimmed by 5 bases and J by 2 bases, leaving 9 bases between them. The CDR3 spans 13 residues. CDR3 DNA: TGTGCCAGCAGTCGACTACAGAACTATGGCTACACCTTC. Its translation is CASSRLQNYGYTF.

The chain recombines TRBV13 with TRBJ1-2, with D perhaps matching TRBD1 (6 bases). Germline V CDR1 and CDR2: PRHDT, FYEKMQ (reference sequence). This CDR3 region has 14 residues. With 6 bases removed from V and 4 bases from J, the gap between germline ends came to 15 bases. For the CDR3, the DNA is TGTGCCAGCAGGCATAAGGGACAAACCTATGGCTACACCTTC. Its protein is CASRHKGQTYGYTF. Drawing the rest from reference TRBV13 and TRBJ1-2, the complete variable domain is AAGVIQSPRHLIKEKRETATLKCYPIPRHDTVYWYQQGPGQDPQFLISFYEKMQSDKGSIPDRFSAQQFSDYHSELNMSSLELGDSALYFCASRHKGQTYGYTFGSGTRLTVV.

This clone was recorded only once. V gene TRBV7-2 combines with J gene TRBJ2-6, with D maybe TRBD1 (6 bases). The germline V and J ends were trimmed by 10 bases and 2 bases, with 18 bases remaining between them. The CDR3 spans 16 residues. In germline, CDR1 is SGHTA, CDR2 FQGNSA. The CDR3 spells CATVEKQGTGANVLTF. For the CDR3, the DNA is TGTGCCACCGTGGAAAAACAGGGAACTGGGGCCAACGTCCTGACTTTC. Using reference TRBV7-2 and TRBJ2-6 for the parts outside the CDR3, the full variable domain is GAGVSQSPSNKVTEKGKDVELRCDPISGHTALYWYRQSLGQGLEFLIYFQGNSAPDKSGLPSDRFSAERTGGSVSTLTIQRTQQEDSAVYLCATVEKQGTGANVLTFGAGSRLTVL.

The CDR3 DNA reads as TGTGCCAGCAGCCTTACGATACTAGCGGGGGAGGTTGGCGAGCAGTACTTC. This encodes CASSLTILAGEVGEQYF. The chain employs TRBV2 and TRBJ2-7; 11 bases map to TRBD2. The CDR3 is 17 amino acids. After removal of 6 bases from V and 6 bases from J, the junction contained 16 bases not matched to a gene. Germline CDR1 reads SNHLY; CDR2 reads FYNNEI.

The gene calls are TRBV2 and TRBJ2-1; 11 bases match TRBD2. The CDR3 covers 15 residues. V was pared by 4 bases and J by 9 bases, with 8 bases of the junction left unmatched. Germline V lookup: CDR1 SNHLY, CDR2 FYNNEI. Here the CDR3 DNA reads TGTGCCAGCAGTGGGGGACTAGCGGTTTCCACTGAGCAGTTCTTC. Its translation is CASSGGLAVSTEQFF.

Only a few counts were recorded for this clone. The V gene is TRBV6-5, the J gene TRBJ1-1, with D possibly being TRBD1 (5 bases). The CDR3 is made up of 13 amino acids. V was cut by 2 bases and J by 3 bases, with 7 bases left in between. Germline-derived CDR1 and CDR2 are MNHEY and SVGAGI. The CDR3 nucleotides are TGTGCCAGCAGTTACCTAGGGGACACTGAAGCTTTCTTT. Translation gives CASSYLGDTEAFF.